The T cell receptor (beta chain) under discussion was sequenced for a study of T cell repertoires in cytomegalovirus infection. Study overall: Selected CMV epitopes included recently identified HLA-C-restricted ones as well as well-studied HLA-B-restricted ones. Public TCR beta signatures were indicative of both CMV infection and a matching HLA type. Study-level findings and limits: HLA-C-restricted TCR beta clonotypes specific for CMV led the ex vivo response.

This clonotype was observed many times. Its matching antigen is unknown. The CDR3 has 12 residues. V was shortened by 6 bases and J by 10 bases, with 13 bases between the two germline ends. TCRdb re-derived calls from the reads in MiXCR, one entry per CDR3 protein. The data contain roughly 150,000 distinct CDR3 sequences, 25% to 35% of them singletons. The specimen comprised CD8+ T cells from cultured PBMCs, sampled from culture after CMV antigen stimulation. J is TRBJ2-1 and V is TRBV12-3 or TRBV12-4; unclear D gene. This TCR was sampled from a human donor in good health (CMV status not recorded). Some clones in this sample may be carry-over from other donors' samples. CDR3 nucleotide sequence: TGTGCCAGCAGCCCCCAGAGTCTGGAGCAGTTCTTC. It encodes CASSPQSLEQFF.